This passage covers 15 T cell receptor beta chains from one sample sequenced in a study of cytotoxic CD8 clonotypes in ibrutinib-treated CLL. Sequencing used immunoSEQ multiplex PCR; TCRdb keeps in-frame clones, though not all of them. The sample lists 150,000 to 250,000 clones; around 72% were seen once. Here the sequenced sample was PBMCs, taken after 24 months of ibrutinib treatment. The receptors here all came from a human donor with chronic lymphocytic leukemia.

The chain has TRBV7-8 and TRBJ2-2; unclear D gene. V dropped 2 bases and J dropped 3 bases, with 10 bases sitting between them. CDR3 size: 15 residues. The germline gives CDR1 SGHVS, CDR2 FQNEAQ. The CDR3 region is CASSLQGPYTGELFF. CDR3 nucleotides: TGTGCCAGCAGCTTACAAGGCCCCTACACCGGGGAGCTGTTTTTT.

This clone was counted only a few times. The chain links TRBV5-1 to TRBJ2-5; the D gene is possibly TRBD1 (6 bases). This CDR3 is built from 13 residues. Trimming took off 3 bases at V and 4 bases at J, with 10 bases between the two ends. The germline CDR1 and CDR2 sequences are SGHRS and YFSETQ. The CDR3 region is CASSSAGVETQYF. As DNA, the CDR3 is TGCGCCAGCAGCTCTGCAGGGGTAGAGACCCAGTACTTC.

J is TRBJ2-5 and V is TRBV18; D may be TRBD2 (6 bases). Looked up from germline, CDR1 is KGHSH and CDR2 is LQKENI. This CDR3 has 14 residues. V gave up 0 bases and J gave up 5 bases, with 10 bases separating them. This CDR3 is CASSPPAGTETQYF. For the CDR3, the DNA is TGTGCCAGCTCACCACCGGCGGGGACGGAGACCCAGTACTTC.

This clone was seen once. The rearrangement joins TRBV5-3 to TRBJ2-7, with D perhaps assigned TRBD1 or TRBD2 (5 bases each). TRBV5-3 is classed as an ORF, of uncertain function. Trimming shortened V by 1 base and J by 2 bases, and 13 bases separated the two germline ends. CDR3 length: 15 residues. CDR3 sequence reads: CARSLRDGRAYEQYF. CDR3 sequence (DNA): TGTGCCAGAAGCTTGCGGGACGGCAGGGCCTACGAGCAGTACTTC.

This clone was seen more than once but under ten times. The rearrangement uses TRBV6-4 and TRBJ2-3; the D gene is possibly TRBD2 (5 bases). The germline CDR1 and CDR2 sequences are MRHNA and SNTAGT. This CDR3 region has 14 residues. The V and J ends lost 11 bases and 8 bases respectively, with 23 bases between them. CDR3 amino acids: CASRADGLLGTQYF. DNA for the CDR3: TGTGCCTCCCGAGCAGACGGACTTCTAGGTACGCAGTATTTT.

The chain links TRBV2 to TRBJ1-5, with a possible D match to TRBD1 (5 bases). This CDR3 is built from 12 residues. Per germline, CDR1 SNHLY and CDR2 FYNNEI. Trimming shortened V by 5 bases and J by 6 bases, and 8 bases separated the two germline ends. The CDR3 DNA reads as TGTGCCAGCAGTCAGGGTTCTCAGCCCCAGCATTTT. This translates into CASSQGSQPQHF.

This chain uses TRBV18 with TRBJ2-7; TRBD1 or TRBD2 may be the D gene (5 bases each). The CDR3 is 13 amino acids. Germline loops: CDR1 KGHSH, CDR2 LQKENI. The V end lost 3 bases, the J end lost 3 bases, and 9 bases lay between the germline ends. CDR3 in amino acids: CASSPGADYEQYF. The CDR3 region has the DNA TGTGCCAGCTCACCCGGGGCCGACTACGAGCAGTACTTC.

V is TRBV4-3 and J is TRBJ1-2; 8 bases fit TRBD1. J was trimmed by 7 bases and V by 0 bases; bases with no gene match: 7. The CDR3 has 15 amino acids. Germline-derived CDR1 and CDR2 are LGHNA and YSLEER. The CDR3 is CASSQDLIGQGGYTF. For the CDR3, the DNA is TGCGCCAGCAGCCAAGATCTAATCGGACAGGGTGGCTACACCTTC.

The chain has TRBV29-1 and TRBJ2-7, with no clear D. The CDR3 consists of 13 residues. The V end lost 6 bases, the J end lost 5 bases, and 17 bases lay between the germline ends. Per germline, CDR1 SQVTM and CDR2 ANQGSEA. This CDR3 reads CSVGPRLSHEQYF. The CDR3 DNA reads TGCAGCGTCGGACCCAGGTTATCCCACGAGCAGTACTTC.

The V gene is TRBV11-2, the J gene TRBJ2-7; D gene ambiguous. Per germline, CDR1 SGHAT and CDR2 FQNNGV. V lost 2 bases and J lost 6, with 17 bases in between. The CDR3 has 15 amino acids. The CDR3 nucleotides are TGTGCCAGCAGCTTAAGATCAGCTCGGCTCGGCGAGCAGTACTTC. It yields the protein CASSLRSARLGEQYF.

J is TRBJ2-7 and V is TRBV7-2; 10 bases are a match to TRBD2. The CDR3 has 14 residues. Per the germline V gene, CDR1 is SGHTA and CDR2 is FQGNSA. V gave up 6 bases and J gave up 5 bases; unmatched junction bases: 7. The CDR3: CASRKLAGSHEQYF. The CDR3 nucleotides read TGTGCCAGCAGGAAACTAGCGGGGTCTCACGAGCAGTACTTC.

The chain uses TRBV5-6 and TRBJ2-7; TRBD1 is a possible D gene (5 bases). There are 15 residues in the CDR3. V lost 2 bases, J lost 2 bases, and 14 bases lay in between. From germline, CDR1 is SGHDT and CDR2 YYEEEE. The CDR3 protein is CASSLNPRQTYEQYF. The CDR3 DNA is TGTGCCAGCAGCTTAAACCCCAGACAGACCTACGAGCAGTACTTC.

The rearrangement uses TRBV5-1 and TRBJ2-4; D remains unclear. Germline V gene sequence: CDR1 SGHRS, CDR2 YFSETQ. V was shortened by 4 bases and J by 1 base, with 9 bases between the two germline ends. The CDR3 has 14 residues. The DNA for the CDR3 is TGCGCCAGCAGCCCGTATGGGGCCAAAAACATTCAGTACTTC. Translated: CASSPYGAKNIQYF.

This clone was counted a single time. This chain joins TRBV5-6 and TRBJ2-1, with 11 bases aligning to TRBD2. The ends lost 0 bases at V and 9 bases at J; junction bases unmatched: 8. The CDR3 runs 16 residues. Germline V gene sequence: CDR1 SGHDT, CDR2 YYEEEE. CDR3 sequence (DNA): TGTGCCAGCAGCTTGGTCCTAGCGGGAGGTCGGTTTGAGCAGTTCTTC. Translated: CASSLVLAGGRFEQFF. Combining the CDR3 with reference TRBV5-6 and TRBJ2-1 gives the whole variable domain DAGVTQSPTHLIKTRGQQVTLRCSPKSGHDTVSWYQQALGQGPQFIFQYYEEEERQRGNFPDRFSGHQFPNYSSELNVNALLLGDSALYLCASSLVLAGGRFEQFFGPGTRLTVL.

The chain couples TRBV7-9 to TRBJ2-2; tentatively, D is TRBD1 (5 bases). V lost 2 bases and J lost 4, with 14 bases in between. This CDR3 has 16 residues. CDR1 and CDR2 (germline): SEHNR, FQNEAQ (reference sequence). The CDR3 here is CASSLRQGLATGELFF. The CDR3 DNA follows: TGTGCCAGCAGCTTAAGGCAGGGTCTCGCCACCGGGGAGCTGTTTTTT. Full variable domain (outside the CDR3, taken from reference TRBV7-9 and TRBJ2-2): DTGVSQNPRHKITKRGQNVTFRCDPISEHNRLYWYRQTLGQGPEFLTYFQNEAQLEKSRLLSDRFSAERPKGSFSTLEIQRTEQGDSAMYLCASSLRQGLATGELFFGEGSRLTVL.